This T cell receptor (beta chain) was identified during a study of cytomegalovirus exposure and HLA in healthy donors. Study overall: Most genotyped donors, 75% to 85% of 350 to 500, had Caucasian-associated genetic ancestry. Study conclusions and caveats: For cytomegalovirus status, the classifier reportedly gave diagnoses with high specificity and sensitivity. Researchers had no immune exposure information except CMV serostatus available. Later analysis identified 16,000 or so TCR beta sequences associated with HLA alleles, using a false discovery rate threshold of 0.05.

Germline CDR1 and CDR2: PRHDT and FYEKMQ (reference sequence). This CDR3 comprises 13 residues. Trimming pared 0 bases from V and 8 bases from J, leaving 8 bases between. Comment on this clone: The antigen is not known.

Amplification used 60 Vbeta primers and 13 Jbeta primers. Assay used: immunoSEQ multiplex PCR; TCRdb lists only in-frame clones, some missing. The data contain some 150,000 clones, roughly two thirds of them seen just once; the ten biggest clones take up roughly 14%. The sample was PBMCs. This receptor was obtained from a human donor in good health. The V call is TRBV13, the J call TRBJ1-5; D unclear. The CDR3 region is CASSLGHAEPQHF. CDR3 nucleotide sequence: TGTGCCAGCAGCTTAGGCCACGCGGAGCCCCAGCATTTT.